The entry below describes one T cell receptor (beta chain). Its antigen is not known. A roughly 11-day culture period preceded the isolation of CD4+ T cells. Two-dose vaccination with either BNT162b2 or mRNA-1273 was given to the participants. Produced via immunoSEQ multiplex PCR; TCRdb's table is partial and in-frame only. The data show about 66,000 clones, with around two thirds seen just once and 2% to 2.5% held by the top ten. This sample was taken from a study of vaccination effects on CD4 cells after COVID-19. V dropped 5 bases and J dropped 0 bases, with 5 bases sitting between them. CDR1 is MNHNS, CDR2 SASEGT, per germline. This CDR3 spans 13 amino acids. Whole-study results and caveats: Researchers report that only 1 of 255 vaccine-induced clones in healthy vaccinees cross-reacted with common cold coronaviruses.

This receptor was taken from a human donor who received a COVID-19 vaccine. The chain recombines TRBV6-1 with TRBJ2-4; D uncertain. The specimen comprised CD4+ T cells from PBMCs cultured without peptide, sampled after COVID-19 vaccination. CDR3 residues: CASSRLAKNIQYF. CDR3 DNA sequence: TGTGCCAGCAGTCGGTTAGCCAAAAACATTCAGTACTTC.